In this sample, the clone carrying this T cell receptor (beta chain) turned up a few times. The antigen remains undetermined. This sample stems from a study of beta chain features in type 1 diabetes. Expressed TCRB transcripts were sequenced because the isolated RNA had all been reverse transcribed beforehand. Produced via immunoSEQ multiplex PCR; TCRdb's table is partial and in-frame only. The repertoire consists of almost 250,000 clones, with roughly an eighth occurring once and the leading ten covering about 0.026%. Findings and caveats of the study: VDJ junctions from patients with type 1 diabetes contained fewer insertions and more deletions.

Each of the CD4+ naive, central memory, regulatory and stem cell-like memory populations was sorted via CD45RO/CCR7/CD25/CD127/CD95/CD27. From germline, CDR1 is SGHDT and CDR2 YYEEEE. Trimming cost V 1 base and J 7 bases, with 9 bases left between them. The CDR3 consists of 13 residues. The TCR originated in a woman aged 40 to 50 in good health. The rearrangement uses TRBV5-6 and TRBJ1-3; D possibly corresponds to TRBD1 (6 bases). The sample consisted of naive CD4+ T cells from blood. This CDR3 is CASSLTGRNTIYF. CDR3 nucleotides: TGTGCCAGCAGCTTGACAGGGCGGAACACCATATATTTT.